The rows below give T cell receptor beta chains drawn from one sample of a study of radiotherapy plus CTLA-4 blockade in lung cancer. Produced via immunoSEQ multiplex PCR; TCRdb's table is partial and in-frame only. The sample carries tens of thousands of clones, roughly 79% recorded once. The sequences come from peripheral blood, collected from a patient treated with radiotherapy plus ipilimumab. These receptors were collected from a human donor with non-small cell lung cancer that progressed on radiotherapy plus ipilimumab. Each CDR3 is given with its conserved first and last residue. A D gene is named only where the DNA matches it firmly. Expanded clones get a size class; other rows say once, few or many, or leave the size out.

size: .; D: TRBD2; V: TRBV25-1; J: TRBJ2-2; DNA: TGTGCCAGCAGCCCCTACAAGCGGGAGGGCGGGACCGGGGAGCTGTTTTTT; CDR3: CASSPYKREGGTGELFF
size: .; D: .; V: TRBV7-3; J: TRBJ2-5; DNA: TGTGCCAGCAGCTCCTCAGGGAGTTCGCAAGAGACCCAGTACTTC; CDR3: CASSSSGSSQETQYF
size: .; D: TRBD1; V: TRBV2; J: TRBJ2-2; DNA: TGTGCCAGCAGCGGGGACAGGGGGCTGCACACCGGGGAGCTGTTTTTT; CDR3: CASSGDRGLHTGELFF
size: .; D: .; V: TRBV2; J: TRBJ1-5; DNA: TGTGCCAGCAGTGGGGGAGGAGGTGGTCAGCCCCAGCATTTT; CDR3: CASSGGGGGQPQHF
size: few; D: .; V: TRBV7-2; J: TRBJ2-1; DNA: TGTGCCAGCAGCTTAGGGCGACCCAATGAGCAGTTCTTC; CDR3: CASSLGRPNEQFF
size: .; D: .; V: TRBV4-1; J: TRBJ2-2; DNA: TGCGCCAGCAGCCAAGAGGCTAGCTGGCCCGGGGAGCTGTTTTTT; CDR3: CASSQEASWPGELFF
size: .; D: TRBD2; V: TRBV15; J: TRBJ2-3; DNA: TGTGCCACCAGCAGAGACTATCGGACTAGCGGGACTACTAGCACAGATACGCAGTATTTT; CDR3: CATSRDYRTSGTTSTDTQYF
size: .; D: .; V: TRBV7-3; J: TRBJ2-6; DNA: TGTGCCAGCAGCTTAATGGGCCGAGCTGGGGCCAACGTCCTGACTTTC; CDR3: CASSLMGRAGANVLTF
size: .; D: TRBD2; V: TRBV9; J: TRBJ2-1; DNA: TGTGCCAGCAGCGATCGACTAGCGGGGGGCACAAGGTACAATGAGCAGTTCTTC; CDR3: CASSDRLAGGTRYNEQFF
size: .; D: .; V: TRBV19; J: TRBJ2-1; DNA: TGTGCCAGTAGTATCGGCCCAGCCAACAATGAGCAGTTCTTC; CDR3: CASSIGPANNEQFF
size: medium-sized; D: .; V: TRBV10-2; J: TRBJ2-7; DNA: TGCGCCAGCCAAAGAGGGGACGGGACCTACGAGCAGTACTTC; CDR3: CASQRGDGTYEQYF
size: .; D: .; V: TRBV18; J: TRBJ2-5; DNA: TGTGCCAGCTCACCTCCTGAAGAGACCCAGTACTTC; CDR3: CASSPPEETQYF
size: .; D: TRBD2; V: TRBV7-3; J: TRBJ2-3; DNA: TGTGCCAGCAGCGTCGGGACTAGCGGGAGCACAGATACGCAGTATTTT; CDR3: CASSVGTSGSTDTQYF
size: .; D: .; V: TRBV11-2; J: TRBJ2-1; DNA: TGTGCCAGCAGCGGAGGGGTATCGGGAGTCTCCTACAATGAGCAGTTCTTC; CDR3: CASSGGVSGVSYNEQFF
size: .; D: TRBD1; V: TRBV5-6; J: TRBJ1-2; DNA: TGTGCCGGAGGGACAGGTTCGAGGGATGGCTACACCTTC; CDR3: CAGGTGSRDGYTF
size: .; D: .; V: TRBV27; J: TRBJ2-1; DNA: TGTGCCAGCAGTCCCTGGGGTGTGGGTTCCTACAATGAGCAGTTCTTC; CDR3: CASSPWGVGSYNEQFF
size: once; D: .; V: TRBV6-5; J: TRBJ1-1; DNA: TGTGCCAGCAGTGTTACAGCGAACACTGAAGCTTTCTTT; CDR3: CASSVTANTEAFF
size: medium-sized; D: .; V: TRBV19; J: TRBJ2-5; DNA: TGTGCCAGTAGTATAGCGTACCAAGAGACCCAGTACTTC; CDR3: CASSIAYQETQYF
size: .; D: .; V: TRBV10-3; J: TRBJ2-1; DNA: TGTGCCATCAGTGAGTCCCTAGCAGACAATGAGCAGTTCTTC; CDR3: CAISESLADNEQFF
size: .; D: .; V: TRBV28; J: TRBJ1-1; DNA: TGTGCCAGCAGTTTATCGTTTGGGGGGGACACTGAAGCTTTCTTT; CDR3: CASSLSFGGDTEAFF
size: .; D: .; V: TRBV10-3; J: TRBJ1-1; DNA: TGTGCCATCACTTCGGGGGGTCAGAACACTGAAGCTTTCTTT; CDR3: CAITSGGQNTEAFF
size: .; D: TRBD1; V: TRBV28; J: TRBJ1-1; DNA: TGTGCCAGCAGCCCGGACAGGGAGGGCACTGAAGCTTTCTTT; CDR3: CASSPDREGTEAFF
size: medium-sized; D: TRBD1; V: TRBV10-2; J: TRBJ2-3; DNA: TGCGCCAGCAGCTGGACAGGGTCCACAGATACGCAGTATTTT; CDR3: CASSWTGSTDTQYF
size: .; D: .; V: TRBV27; J: TRBJ1-1; DNA: TGTGCCAGCAGTTTAATCCCTCTGAACACTGAAGCTTTCTTT; CDR3: CASSLIPLNTEAFF
size: .; D: TRBD1; V: TRBV6-5; J: TRBJ1-3; DNA: TGTGCCAGCAGTCCCCTCCAGGGGGCGAGAAACACCATATATTTT; CDR3: CASSPLQGARNTIYF
size: .; D: .; V: TRBV27; J: TRBJ2-2; DNA: TGTGCCAGCAGAAGGTTAGGCGACACCGGGGAGCTGTTTTTT; CDR3: CASRRLGDTGELFF
size: .; D: .; V: TRBV10-3; J: TRBJ1-1; DNA: TGTGCCATCAGTGAGTCGGAGGGAGGGGGCACTGAAGCTTTCTTT; CDR3: CAISESEGGGTEAFF
size: .; D: TRBD1; V: TRBV7-8; J: TRBJ1-2; DNA: TGTGCCAGCAGCTTGGGACAGGGGTCGTACTATGGCTACACCTTC; CDR3: CASSLGQGSYYGYTF
size: few; D: TRBD1; V: TRBV5-3; J: TRBJ2-2; DNA: TGTGCCAGAAGCTTTACAGTTGGCGGGACAGGGGAGACCGGGGAGCTGTTTTTT; CDR3: CARSFTVGGTGETGELFF
size: .; D: TRBD1; V: TRBV30; J: TRBJ1-2; DNA: TGTGCCTGGAGTACGACAGGGGGCCTCTCCTATGGCTACACCTTC; CDR3: CAWSTTGGLSYGYTF
size: .; D: TRBD1; V: TRBV5-1; J: TRBJ1-1; DNA: TGCGCCAGCAGCTCCCAGGGGGGTGGGACTGAAGCTTTCTTT; CDR3: CASSSQGGGTEAFF